The clone carrying this T cell receptor (beta chain) appeared a few times. Its antigen is still unknown. V shed 5 bases and J shed 1 base, with 9 bases lying between them. Looked up from germline, CDR1 is DFQATT and CDR2 is SNEGSKA (reference sequence). The CDR3 sequence is 13 residues long. These data are taken from a study of T cells after yellow fever vaccination. In making TCR cDNA, 5'RACE template switching added a universal primer site and UMIs to it. One entry per CDR3 protein, called by TCRdb with MiXCR from the 5' RACE reads. The sample contains approximately 610,000 distinct CDR3 sequences, roughly a sixth of which appear only once. Findings of the study overall: Overlap between CD4 and CD8 compartments was detected for a small share of clonotypes.

This specimen consisted of PBMCs, obtained 5 days after the first yellow fever vaccination. This chain joins TRBV20-1 and TRBJ2-1; D is undetermined. This TCR came from a man aged 18 to 30 who received the YFV17D yellow fever vaccine. CDR3 sequence: CSAEVPSYNEQFF. The CDR3 DNA is TGCAGTGCTGAGGTTCCATCCTACAATGAGCAGTTCTTC.